This T cell receptor (beta chain) was retrieved from a study of CD8 T cells in Susac syndrome (dated by TCRdb to between 2019 and 2020). Regarding the research as a whole: The study used repertoire sequencing to test whether antigen drove CD8+ T cell activation and differentiation in Susac syndrome. The clonality of the CD8+ T cell repertoire was compared across over 9 healthy donors, some 14 Susac syndrome patients and 15 multiple sclerosis patients. What the research found in general, with its limitations: The number of individuals in the TCR sequencing and HLA analysis was recognized as being relatively small.

Remarks on this clonotype: Its target antigen remains unknown. No much larger clonotype is one base removed from it; base qualities were not supplied.

RNA was extracted using the RNeasy kit, and about 0.5 to 1 ug of the RNA was reverse transcribed with random hexamers. The immunoSEQ multiplex PCR assay, which covers 54 Vbeta and 13 Jbeta segments, was used to amplify TCR beta CDR3 regions. To correct PCR amplification bias, a synthetic template baseline was used for both primer optimization and computational correction. On the authors' methods: Only productive sequences were kept, with reads annotated to V, D and J genes according to IMGT and analyzed in immunoSEQ Analyzer. Clonality was computed as one minus Shannon entropy normalized by log2 of the number of productive unique sequences. For each patient and control, public and private clones were evaluated among the 100 most prevalent clones. A clone was defined as Susac-specific if it was absent from the healthy and MS cohorts, from around 960 published viral clones and from other ImmuneACCESS disease sequences. The public reads were quality trimmed at Q25 with fastp and then assembled into clones with MiXCR by TCRdb, keeping productive beta chains. Rows merge per CDR3 protein into single entries with the most common DNA and genes. V and J calls and clone size were set by TCRdb, not the authors. Within this sample are about 300,000 distinct CDR3 sequences, with approximately 90% of them counted one time only. Together, the top ten hold 0.18% of the sample.

Peripheral blood CD8+ and CD4+ T cells from healthy donors, Susac syndrome patients and multiple sclerosis patients were profiled using high-throughput TCR beta sequencing. Treatment-naive patients with stable or active relapsing-remitting disease fulfilling revised McDonald criteria were used as multiple sclerosis controls. CD8+ TEMRA cells were enriched by FACS, while bulk CD8+ and CD4+ T cells were purified by magnetic negative isolation. Blood was collected in EDTA tubes and processed within 24 hours, with PBMCs isolated through density gradient centrifugation. PBMCs intended for TCR sequencing were cryopreserved in liquid nitrogen and thawed later in a water bath at 37 degrees C. The sorted or isolated CD4+, CD8+ and CD8+ TEMRA cells had a purity of 90% or higher. The source of this sequence is a human donor with multiple sclerosis. The sample comprised CD8+ T cells from PBMCs.

The CDR3 protein: CSVGQTGELFF. The DNA reads as follows: TGCAGCGTTGGACAGACCGGGGAGCTGTTTTTT. The rearranged segments are TRBV29-1 and TRBJ2-2; TRBD1 could be the D gene, as 5 bases match. CDR1 and CDR2 are read off the germline V gene as SQVTM and ANQGSEA. V is cut by 4 bases and J by 5 bases, and the space between the germline ends is 5 bases. Its CDR3 holds 11 amino acids, cysteine through phenylalanine. The DNA shown is the 33-base CDR3, in frame from base 1.